Below, 9 T cell receptor beta chains from the same sample are listed, as sequenced in a study of beta chain features in type 1 diabetes. Study observations and caveats: Moderate yet significant TCRB CDR3 shortening was seen in Type 1 diabetes patients in all four CD4+ subsets.

For these TCRs, the target antigens are not known. Expressed TCRB transcripts got sequenced, as all isolated RNA was reverse transcribed. TCRdb's table, derived via immunoSEQ multiplex PCR, lists solely in-frame clones and lacks some. The sample records 150,000 to 200,000 clones, about 63% being singletons. Sequenced: naive CD4+ T cells from blood. The origin of the receptors is a man younger than 45 with type 1 diabetes.

The rearrangement uses TRBV7-9 and TRBJ2-7, with unresolved D. This CDR3 region has 12 residues. V was cut by 1 base and J by 6 bases, with 7 bases left in between. The germline gives CDR1 SEHNR, CDR2 FQNEAQ (reference sequence). CDR3 in DNA: TGTGCCAGCAGCTTAGGGTCCCCCGAGCAGTACTTC. Its protein product is CASSLGSPEQYF.

This clone was picked up a small number of times. V usage is TRBV10-3 and J usage is TRBJ2-3, with 7 bases lining up with TRBD1. Germline trimming cut 7 bases from V and 6 bases from J; bases unmatched to any gene: 4. Germline CDR1 and CDR2: ENHRY and SYGVKD. This CDR3 contains 12 residues. CDR3 protein: CAITDRVDTQYF. The CDR3, as DNA: TGTGCCATCACCGACAGGGTGGATACGCAGTATTTT.

This clone was recorded once. This rearrangement joins TRBV30 to TRBJ2-3, with 13 bases that match TRBD2. This CDR3 region has 18 residues. V lost 0 bases to trimming and J lost 2 bases; unmatched junction nucleotides: 8. The germline CDR1 and CDR2 sequences are GTSNPN and SVGIG (reference sequence). CDR3 nucleotides: TGTGCCTGGAGTGTTCTCCGGACTAGCGGGGGTACCACAGATACGCAGTATTTT. Protein: CAWSVLRTSGGTTDTQYF. Combining the CDR3 with reference TRBV30 and TRBJ2-3 gives the whole variable domain SQTIHQWPATLVQPVGSPLSLECTVEGTSNPNLYWYRQAAGRGLQLLFYSVGIGQISSEVPQNLSASRPQDRQFILSSKKLLLSDSGFYLCAWSVLRTSGGTTDTQYFGPGTRLTVL.

This chain uses TRBV14 with TRBJ1-4, with 7 bases that match TRBD1. This CDR3 has 15 amino acids. After removal of 4 bases from V and 5 bases from J, the junction contained 7 bases not matched to a gene. Looked up from germline, CDR1 is SGHDN and CDR2 is FVKESK. The CDR3 region is CASSPTTGPNEKLFF. The CDR3 coding sequence is TGTGCCAGCAGCCCGACGACAGGGCCGAATGAAAAACTGTTTTTT. The full variable domain, with the rest looked up from reference TRBV14 and TRBJ1-4, is EAGVTQFPSHSVIEKGQTVTLRCDPISGHDNLYWYRRVMGKEIKFLLHFVKESKQDESGMPNNRFLAERTGGTYSTLKVQPAELEDSGVYFCASSPTTGPNEKLFFGSGTQLSVL.

The chain carries TRBV4-1 and TRBJ1-1, with TRBD1 as a possible D gene (5 bases). CDR3 length: 14 residues. V lost 6 bases, J lost 0 bases, and 11 bases lay in between. Per the germline V gene, CDR1 is MGHRA and CDR2 is YSYEKL. The CDR3 nucleotides are TGCGCCAGCAGGGATGGGACTTTGAACACTGAAGCTTTCTTT. Translation: CASRDGTLNTEAFF.

As DNA, the CDR3 is TGCAGTGCTAGTAGTAAAGAGACCCAGTACTTC. Translated: CSASSKETQYF. The chain carries TRBV20-1 and TRBJ2-5; D gene ambiguous. V was clipped by 3 bases and J by 3 bases, with 5 bases between them. Germline V gives CDR1 DFQATT, CDR2 SNEGSKA (reference sequence). This CDR3 spans 11 amino acids.

In this sample, this clone turned up a few times. This chain links TRBV4-3 with TRBJ2-5, with D tentatively TRBD2 (6 bases). V shed 1 base and J shed 5 bases, with 8 bases lying between them. The V gene's germline CDR1 is LGHNA and CDR2 YSLEER. The CDR3 runs to 13 residues. CDR3 sequence (DNA): TGCGCCAGCAGCCAAGCTCGGGAGGAGACCCAGTACTTC. Protein product: CASSQAREETQYF.

The genes are TRBV9 and TRBJ2-7, with TRBD1 matching 10 bases. Per the germline V gene, CDR1 is SGDLS and CDR2 is YYNGEE. J was trimmed by 7 bases and V by 3 bases; bases with no gene match: 4. This CDR3 comprises 13 residues. CDR3 coding DNA: TGTGCCAGCAGCGAGGGACAGGGGAGGGAGCAGTACTTC. Translation: CASSEGQGREQYF.

This chain connects TRBV29-1 to TRBJ2-7; 10 nucleotides line up with TRBD1. Germline CDR1 and CDR2: SQVTM and ANQGSEA. The CDR3 sequence is 15 residues long. V shed 1 base and J 4 bases; nucleotides not matched to a gene: 7. CDR3 residues: CSVEVETGGSYEQYF. For the CDR3, the DNA is TGCAGCGTTGAAGTGGAGACAGGGGGCAGTTACGAGCAGTACTTC.